Given below is one T cell receptor (beta chain) in context. No antigen is known for it. This entry is derived from a study of cytomegalovirus exposure and HLA in healthy donors. Study-level points and caveats: The authors enumerated 150 to 200 TCR beta chains as linked to cytomegalovirus.

It was with 60 Vbeta and 13 Jbeta primers that the PCR ran. Sequencing was performed with immunoSEQ multiplex PCR; in TCRdb, only in-frame clones are kept and a portion is missing. The sample has 100,000 to 150,000 clones, 83% seen once. The ends were cut back, 3 bases at V and 0 bases at J, with 7 bases in the middle. Germline loops: CDR1 SGHRS, CDR2 YFSETQ. The CDR3 consists of 13 residues. This sequence originates from a man younger than 30 in good health and CMV-seropositive. Sequenced sample: PBMCs. V and J are TRBV5-1 and TRBJ2-7; a possible D gene is TRBD2 (6 bases). CDR3: CASSSGGSYEQYF. The CDR3 DNA sequence: TGCGCCAGCAGCTCCGGGGGCTCCTACGAGCAGTACTTC.